This T cell receptor beta chain originates from a study of regulatory T cells in long-lasting Graves disease. In building TCR beta libraries, iRepertoire HTBI primers were used together with Arm-PCR of CDR3 regions. A single record per CDR3 protein comes from TCRdb applying MiXCR to the multiplex PCR reads. The sample contains 550,000 to 650,000 distinct CDR3 sequences, 15% to 20% of which appear only once. Time point meaning: newly diagnosed GD, antithyroid drugs for less than 3 months. Researchers made the TCR library from RNA that was extracted from PBMCs. In this sample, this clonotype turned up a few times. The same sample was also used in a study of T cells in Graves' hyperthyroidism and ophthalmopathy. In that study: Subjects aged 18 to 65 presented with newly diagnosed hyperthyroidism of less than 2 months' duration. Through a model of 13 V-J features, ophthalmopathy was separated from stable hyperthyroidism.

Material: peripheral blood mononuclear cells (PBMCs), obtained at new diagnosis, from a patient treated with antithyroid drugs. This TCR came from a man between 18 and 29 years old with Graves disease.

For the CDR3, the DNA is TGTGCCGGCACCCTGGACCGCCCGAGCTCTGGAAACACCATATATTTT. This translates into CAGTLDRPSSGNTIYF. The V call is TRBV12-3 or TRBV12-4, the J call TRBJ1-3; no clear D. Trimming left V 11 bases short and J 0 bases short, with 20 bases between. The CDR3 sequence is 16 residues long.